The clone carrying this T cell receptor (beta chain) was detected only once. Its antigen is not identified. The CDR3 has 14 residues. Per germline, CDR1 SGHTA and CDR2 FQGNSA. The V and J ends lost 3 bases and 7 bases, in that order; junction bases with no gene match: 5. The sample is drawn from a study of cytomegalovirus exposure and HLA in healthy donors. Study results and limitations: A highly shared variant cluster was judged a likely technical artifact.

A multiplex PCR was run with 60 Vbeta primers and 13 Jbeta primers. Here immunoSEQ multiplex PCR was the method, and the copy in TCRdb shows in-frame clones only, minus some. The sample includes tens of thousands of clones, around 76% of them seen just once. The chain carries TRBV7-2 and TRBJ2-7; 11 nucleotides line up with TRBD2. What was sequenced was PBMCs. The origin of this receptor is a woman under 40 in good health and CMV-seropositive. The CDR3 DNA is TGTGCCAGCAGCTTTAGCGGGGGGGCCAGGGAGCAGTACTTC. Translated, it gives CASSFSGGAREQYF. Looking up the rest from reference TRBV7-2 and TRBJ2-7 gives the full variable domain: GAGVSQSPSNKVTEKGKDVELRCDPISGHTALYWYRQSLGQGLEFLIYFQGNSAPDKSGLPSDRFSAERTGGSVSTLTIQRTQQEDSAVYLCASSFSGGAREQYFGPGTRLTVT.